The rows below give T cell receptor beta chains drawn from one sample of a study of T cell responses to AZD1222 COVID-19 vaccine. Clones were sequenced by immunoSEQ multiplex PCR, and TCRdb holds only the in-frame ones, with some missing. The sample includes tens of thousands of clones, approximately 85% of them seen just once. The sample in question was peripheral blood, obtained on day 0 of MenACWY control vaccination. These receptor sequences come from an adult in good health. Each CDR3 is given with its conserved first and last residue. The D gene is left open where the match is weak. Clone size is not always given. Where it is, it says once, few, many or a class for expanded clones.

j_gene | abundance | len | v_gene | d_gene | CDR3nt | CDR3aa
TRBJ1-2 | . | 14 | TRBV19 | . | TGTGCCAGTAGTATCGGGCCAGGCGGGTATGGCTACACCTTC | CASSIGPGGYGYTF
TRBJ1-1 | once | 12 | TRBV7-9 | . | TGTGCCAGCAGCTTAGTAGGGTCTGAAGCTTTCTTT | CASSLVGSEAFF
TRBJ2-7 | . | 15 | TRBV6-5 | . | TGTGCCAGCAGTATAGCGCGTGGATACTCCTACGAGCAGTACTTC | CASSIARGYSYEQYF
TRBJ2-7 | . | 14 | TRBV6-1 | . | TGTGCCAACAGTGAAGAACTCCAAGCCTACGAGCAGTACTTC | CANSEELQAYEQYF
TRBJ2-7 | once | 14 | TRBV15 | . | TGTGCCACCAGCAGAGATCAGACAACCGCGGAGCAGTACTTC | CATSRDQTTAEQYF
TRBJ2-1 | once | 16 | TRBV9 | . | TGTGCCAGCAGCGTAGTTAGTCCCCCTCCCTACAATGAGCAGTTCTTC | CASSVVSPPPYNEQFF
TRBJ2-7 | . | 14 | TRBV3-1/TRBV3-2 | . | TGTGCCAGCAGCCAACGACGGGAGAGGGGCGAGCAGTACTTC | CASSQRRERGEQYF
TRBJ2-5 | . | 13 | TRBV4-3 | . | TGCGCCAGCAGCCATTCCAGGGGAGAGACCCAGTACTTC | CASSHSRGETQYF
TRBJ1-4 | once | 14 | TRBV28 | TRBD1 | TGTGCCAGCAGTTTGGGACAGCGCCGAGAAAAACTGTTTTTT | CASSLGQRREKLFF
TRBJ2-6 | . | 17 | TRBV4-3 | TRBD1 | TGCGCCAGCAGCCAAGGGACAGGGGCGGTATGGGCCAACGTCCTGACTTTC | CASSQGTGAVWANVLTF
TRBJ2-3 | once | 15 | TRBV11-1 | TRBD2 | TGTGCCAGCAGCTTGACTAGCATGGTACAAGATACGCAGTATTTT | CASSLTSMVQDTQYF
TRBJ2-1 | . | 16 | TRBV14 | TRBD1 | TGTGCCAGCAGCCAAAGGGCCAGGGGGCCCAGCCATGAGCAGTTCTTC | CASSQRARGPSHEQFF
TRBJ2-5 | . | 15 | TRBV28 | TRBD2 | TGTGCCAGCAGTTTAGGGGGACTAGCTCAAGAGACCCAGTACTTC | CASSLGGLAQETQYF
TRBJ2-7 | . | 15 | TRBV6-2/TRBV6-3 | TRBD1 | TGTGCCAGCAGTCGGGACAGGGGCCCCTCCTACGAGCAGTACTTC | CASSRDRGPSYEQYF
TRBJ2-3 | . | 13 | TRBV10-3 | . | TGTGCCATCAGTAGGGGGGTTGCAGATACGCAGTATTTT | CAISRGVADTQYF
TRBJ2-5 | . | 13 | TRBV2 | . | TGTGCCAGCACGGGTGAGGTAGGGGAGACCCAGTACTTC | CASTGEVGETQYF
TRBJ2-7 | . | 17 | TRBV5-1 | . | TGCGCCAGCAGCTTGACCGGGGTGTGGGGCGCACTACGAGGGCAGTACTTC | CASSLTGVWGALRGQYF
TRBJ2-7 | . | 20 | TRBV28 | TRBD1 | TGTGCCAGCAGTTATCCGCGTCCGGGACAGGGGGGCCTTCGGAAGTACGAGCAGTACTTC | CASSYPRPGQGGLRKYEQYF
TRBJ2-7 | . | 15 | TRBV6-2/TRBV6-3 | . | TGTGCCAGCAGTCCCACGGCGGTCCGAGTGTACGAGCAGTACTTC | CASSPTAVRVYEQYF
TRBJ2-2 | . | 14 | TRBV24-1 | . | TGTGCCACCTCGAAAGGGGGAAGTGCCGGGGAGCTGTTTTTT | CATSKGGSAGELFF
TRBJ2-1 | . | 13 | TRBV6-4 | . | TGTGCCAGCAGTGACCTAGTAATGGGTGAGCAGTTCTTC | CASSDLVMGEQFF
TRBJ1-5 | . | 15 | TRBV5-8 | . | TGTGCCAGCAGCCTACCGTGGACGGGAGATCAGCCCCAGCATTTT | CASSLPWTGDQPQHF
TRBJ2-7 | . | 15 | TRBV2 | TRBD2 | TGTGCCAGCAGAGAACCAGGACTAGCGGTCTACGAGCAGTACTTC | CASREPGLAVYEQYF
TRBJ2-5 | . | 15 | TRBV29-1 | TRBD2 | TGCAGCGTTGCCAGCGGGAGAGGGTACCAAGAGACCCAGTACTTC | CSVASGRGYQETQYF
TRBJ2-7 | medium-sized | 17 | TRBV4-1 | TRBD1 | TGCGCCAGCAGCCATGAGGGGTACGGGACAGGTATGAACGAGCAGTACTTC | CASSHEGYGTGMNEQYF
TRBJ2-3 | . | 14 | TRBV28 | TRBD2 | TGTGCCAGCAGTTTCGTCGCGGGAGTGGGTACGCAGTATTTT | CASSFVAGVGTQYF
TRBJ2-5 | . | 16 | TRBV14 | TRBD1 | TGTGCCAGCAGCCAAGGACAGGGGGCGACCCAAGAGACCCAGTACTTC | CASSQGQGATQETQYF
TRBJ2-1 | . | 15 | TRBV4-3 | TRBD2 | TGCGCCAGCAGCCAATTTAGCGGGAGGGCCGATGAGCAGTTCTTC | CASSQFSGRADEQFF
TRBJ1-1 | . | 14 | TRBV4-2 | . | TGTGCCAGCGCCCACGTAGGGTTGAACACTGAAGCTTTCTTT | CASAHVGLNTEAFF
TRBJ2-7 | . | 15 | TRBV10-3 | TRBD1 | TGTGCCATCAGTGCAAGGGACAGGGGGGTCGACGAGCAGTACTTC | CAISARDRGVDEQYF
TRBJ2-7 | . | 15 | TRBV18 | TRBD2 | TGTGCCAGCTCACCCGTTAGCGGGCCCAGGGACGAGCAGTACTTC | CASSPVSGPRDEQYF
TRBJ2-7 | . | 15 | TRBV10-3 | TRBD1 | TGTGCCATCGCGGGGAGGACAGGGCGGTCCTACGAGCAGTACTTC | CAIAGRTGRSYEQYF
TRBJ1-1 | . | 14 | TRBV14 | . | TGTGCCAGCAGCCCTAGACCCGGGAACACTGAAGCTTTCTTT | CASSPRPGNTEAFF
TRBJ1-5 | . | 15 | TRBV4-1 | . | TGCGCCAGCAGCCAAGAAGGGAATAGCTATCAGCCCCAGCATTTT | CASSQEGNSYQPQHF
TRBJ1-5 | . | 18 | TRBV19 | . | TGTGCCAGTACTACGAACCCAGCAGGCTGGTATAGCAATCAGCCCCAGCATTTT | CASTTNPAGWYSNQPQHF
TRBJ2-7 | . | 17 | TRBV4-3 | TRBD2 | TGCGCCAGCAGCCAGATGGGCCCGGGACTAGATACCTACGAGCAGTACTTC | CASSQMGPGLDTYEQYF
TRBJ2-7 | once | 11 | TRBV29-1 | . | TGCAGCGTTATAAAAGGAGAGGCGCAGTACTTC | CSVIKGEAQYF
TRBJ2-3 | . | 15 | TRBV11-2 | . | TGTGCCAGCAGCTCCTTCTGGGGGGACACAGATACGCAGTATTTT | CASSSFWGDTDTQYF
TRBJ2-1 | once | 16 | TRBV4-3 | . | TGCGCCAGCAGCCAAGATAGGCAGGGGCCCTACAATGAGCAGTTCTTC | CASSQDRQGPYNEQFF
TRBJ1-1 | . | 13 | TRBV7-2 | . | TGTGCCAGCAGACAAGACGCCTACACTGAAGCTTTCTTT | CASRQDAYTEAFF
TRBJ2-1 | . | 12 | TRBV6-6 | . | TGTGCCAGCACAGGCGCTTACAATGAGCAGTTCTTC | CASTGAYNEQFF
TRBJ2-2 | . | 18 | TRBV19 | TRBD2 | TGTGCCAGTAGTATAAGACTAGCGCTATGGGGGAACACCGGGGAGCTGTTTTTT | CASSIRLALWGNTGELFF
TRBJ1-2 | . | 13 | TRBV19 | . | TGTGCCAGTAGTTTGAGGTTGGAATATGGCTACACCTTC | CASSLRLEYGYTF
TRBJ2-7 | . | 12 | TRBV6-2/TRBV6-3 | . | TGTGCCAGCAGTTACGAGGGCTACGAGCAGTACTTC | CASSYEGYEQYF
TRBJ1-2 | . | 15 | TRBV6-5 | TRBD1 | TGTGCCAGCAGTTACCCAGGCGGACAGGGCTTCGGCTACACCTTC | CASSYPGGQGFGYTF
TRBJ2-2 | . | 14 | TRBV7-9 | . | TGTGCCAGCAGCTTACCGACACGCACCGGGGAGCTGTTTTTT | CASSLPTRTGELFF
TRBJ1-1 | once | 12 | TRBV20-1 | . | TGCAGTGCTAGTGGAATGAGCACTGAAGCTTTCTTT | CSASGMSTEAFF
TRBJ2-7 | . | 13 | TRBV27 | . | TGTGCCAGCGCCCAGGGCCCGTCCTACGAGCAGTACTTC | CASAQGPSYEQYF
TRBJ1-2 | . | 15 | TRBV4-3 | . | TGCGCCAGCAGCCAAGGGAGGGGGGGATACTATGGCTACACCTTC | CASSQGRGGYYGYTF
TRBJ1-1 | . | 14 | TRBV27 | . | TGTGCCAGCAGTTTAGAGAGTATGAACACTGAAGCTTTCTTT | CASSLESMNTEAFF